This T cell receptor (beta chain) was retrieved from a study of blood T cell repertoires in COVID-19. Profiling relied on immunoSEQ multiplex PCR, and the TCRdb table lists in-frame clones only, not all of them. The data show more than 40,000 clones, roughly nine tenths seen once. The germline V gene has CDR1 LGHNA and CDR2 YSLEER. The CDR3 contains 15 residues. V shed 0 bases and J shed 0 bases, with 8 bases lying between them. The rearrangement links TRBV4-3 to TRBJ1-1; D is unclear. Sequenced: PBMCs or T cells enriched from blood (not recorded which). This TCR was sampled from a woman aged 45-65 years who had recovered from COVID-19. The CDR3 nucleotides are TGCGCCAGCAGCCAAGAAAACAGAATGAACACTGAAGCTTTCTTT. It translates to CASSQENRMNTEAFF.